These 10 T cell receptor beta chains were all obtained from the same sample, sequenced in a study of control samples from healthy donors and cancer patients. Produced via immunoSEQ multiplex PCR; TCRdb's table is partial and in-frame only. The table includes roughly 120,000 clones, more than 85% detected once. The sequenced sample was blood. The receptors were gathered from a woman aged 45-65 years in good health.

V is TRBV5-6 and J is TRBJ1-2; a possible D gene is TRBD1 (5 bases). Looked up from germline, CDR1 is SGHDT and CDR2 is YYEEEE. The CDR3 spans 12 residues. Between the trimmed V and J ends, which lost 4 bases and 9 bases, there was a span of 13 bases. Here the CDR3 DNA reads TGTGCCAGCAGCGGAGACAGCTCTCGCTACACCTTC. It translates to CASSGDSSRYTF.

The rearrangement uses TRBV19 and TRBJ2-3; D is unclear. V dropped 5 bases and J dropped 2 bases, with 8 bases sitting between them. Germline V gene lookup returns CDR1 LNHDA and CDR2 SQIVND (reference sequence). The CDR3 loop spans 13 amino acids. CDR3 sequence reads: CASSRADTDTQYF. Here the CDR3 DNA reads TGTGCCAGTAGTCGTGCAGACACAGATACGCAGTATTTT.

This chain links TRBV18 with TRBJ1-1; 9 nucleotides line up with TRBD1. With 5 bases clipped from V and 5 bases from J, the junction kept 15 bases outside the gene matches. Germline V gene sequence: CDR1 KGHSH, CDR2 LQKENI. The CDR3 loop spans 17 amino acids. The DNA of the CDR3 is TGTGCCAGCTCATCTACACCCGGGACAGGGATTCTTACTGAAGCTTTCTTT. Its protein is CASSSTPGTGILTEAFF. Full variable domain (missing parts from reference TRBV18 and TRBJ1-1): NAGVMQNPRHLVRRRGQEARLRCSPMKGHSHVYWYRQLPEEGLKFMVYLQKENIIDESGMPKERFSAEFPKEGPSILRIQQVVRGDSAAYFCASSSTPGTGILTEAFFGQGTRLTVV.

The J gene is TRBJ2-1, the V gene TRBV11-2; 8 bases are shared with TRBD1. Per germline, CDR1 SGHAT and CDR2 FQNNGV. The CDR3 is 14 amino acids. With 5 bases clipped from V and 7 bases from J, the junction kept 7 bases outside the gene matches. CDR3 region: CASSPLRGQNEQFF. The CDR3 DNA follows: TGTGCCAGCAGCCCCCTCAGGGGGCAAAATGAGCAGTTCTTC.

V gene TRBV29-1 combines with J gene TRBJ2-1, with no clear D. Germline loops: CDR1 SQVTM, CDR2 ANQGSEA. This CDR3 comprises 10 residues. Trimming removed 6 bases from V and 8 bases from J, with 8 bases in between. CDR3 coding DNA: TGCAGCGTAGCTGTATATGAGCAGTTCTTC. Translated: CSVAVYEQFF.

The chain combines TRBV11-2 with TRBJ2-5; TRBD2 agrees at 8 bases. This CDR3 spans 16 amino acids. Germline CDR1 is SGHAT and CDR2 is FQNNGV. Unmatched junction bases numbered 6, after V lost 1 base and J lost 2 bases. CDR3 loop: CASSLVPTSGQETQYF. As DNA, the CDR3 is TGTGCCAGCAGCTTAGTTCCCACTAGCGGTCAAGAGACCCAGTACTTC.

The chain joins TRBV30 to TRBJ1-2, with a possible D match to TRBD1 (6 bases). V was clipped by 2 bases and J by 4 bases, with 8 bases between them. From germline, CDR1 is GTSNPN and CDR2 SVGIG (reference sequence). The CDR3 consists of 12 residues. CDR3 protein: CAWSPGAYGYTF. The DNA of the CDR3 is TGTGCCTGGAGTCCAGGGGCCTATGGCTACACCTTC.

The V and J genes are TRBV12-3 or TRBV12-4 and TRBJ2-1; D is ambiguous. CDR3 length equals 11 residues. V was clipped by 3 bases and J by 8 bases, with 5 bases between them. CDR3 residues: CASSLVDEQFF. DNA for the CDR3: TGTGCCAGCAGTTTGGTCGATGAGCAGTTCTTC.

V and J are TRBV5-4 and TRBJ2-3; no definite D call. V shed 4 bases and J shed 14 bases, with 20 bases lying between them. The germline V gene encodes CDR1 SGHNT and CDR2 YYREEE (reference sequence). CDR3 length equals 13 residues. The chain's CDR3 is CASSPAPLDVWYF. The CDR3 DNA reads TGTGCCAGCAGCCCGGCGCCGTTAGACGTTTGGTATTTT.

V gene TRBV29-1 combines with J gene TRBJ1-3, with a possible D match to TRBD1 (5 bases). The CDR3 is 14 residues long. Trimming took off 6 bases at V and 2 bases at J, with 14 bases between the two ends. The germline gives CDR1 SQVTM, CDR2 ANQGSEA. The DNA of the CDR3 is TGCAGCGTGGAGGGGTACCCAGCTGGAAACACCATATATTTT. Translated, it gives CSVEGYPAGNTIYF. Full variable domain (remainder filled in from reference TRBV29-1 and TRBJ1-3): SAVISQKPSRDICQRGTSLTIQCQVDSQVTMMFWYRQQPGQSLTLIATANQGSEATYESGFVIDKFPISRPNLTFSTLTVSNMSPEDSSIYLCSVEGYPAGNTIYFGEGSWLTVV.